This entry is about one T cell receptor (beta chain). This sample is drawn from a study of blood T cell repertoires in COVID-19. Overall study: Researchers got acute and convalescent COVID-19 samples from the United States, Italy and Spain.

Individuals aged about 18 to 100 years were recruited from 24 US areas. The germline V gene encodes CDR1 MNHNS and CDR2 SASEGT. The CDR3 is made up of 15 amino acids. Trimming removed 3 bases from V and 9 bases from J; junction bases left unmatched: 10. The authors' processing: Reference gene primer amplification yielded estimated nucleated cell counts. Measured with immunoSEQ multiplex PCR; TCRdb has only the in-frame clones, and not every one. The DNA was the basis for D and trimming; V, J and clone size are from that table. This sample has about 310,000 clones, with around 85% found just once. The clonotype was recovered from a man aged 25-45 years who had recovered from COVID-19. The rearrangement joins TRBV6-1 to TRBJ2-1, with 8 bases aligning to TRBD1. Material for sequencing was PBMCs or T cells enriched from blood (not recorded which). CDR3 nucleotide sequence: TGTGCCAGCAGTGACAGGGCAGGGGGCTGGTCTGAGCAGTTCTTC. Translation: CASSDRAGGWSEQFF.